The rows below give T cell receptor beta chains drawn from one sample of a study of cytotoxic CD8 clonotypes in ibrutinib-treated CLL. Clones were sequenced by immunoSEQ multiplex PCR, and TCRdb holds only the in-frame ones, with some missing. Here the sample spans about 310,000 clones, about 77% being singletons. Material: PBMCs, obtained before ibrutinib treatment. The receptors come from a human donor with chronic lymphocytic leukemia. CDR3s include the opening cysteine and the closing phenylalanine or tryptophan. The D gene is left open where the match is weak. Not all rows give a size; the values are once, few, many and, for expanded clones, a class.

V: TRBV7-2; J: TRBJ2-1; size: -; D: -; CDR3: CASSGAGSSYNEQFF; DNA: TGTGCCAGCAGCGGGGCAGGGAGCTCCTACAATGAGCAGTTCTTC
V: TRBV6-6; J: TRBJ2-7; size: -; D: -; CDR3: CASSRAYEQYF; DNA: TGTGCCAGCAGTCGTGCCTACGAGCAGTACTTC
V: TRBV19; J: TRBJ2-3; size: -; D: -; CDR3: CASSIVVREDTQYF; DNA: TGTGCCAGTAGTATAGTAGTCAGGGAAGATACGCAGTATTTT
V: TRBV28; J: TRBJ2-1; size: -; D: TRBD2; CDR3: CASSFGLAGANEQFF; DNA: TGTGCCAGCAGTTTTGGGCTAGCGGGAGCTAATGAGCAGTTCTTC
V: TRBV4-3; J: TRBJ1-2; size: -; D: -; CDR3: CASSQVQLNYGYTF; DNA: TGCGCCAGCAGCCAGGTCCAGCTGAACTATGGCTACACCTTC
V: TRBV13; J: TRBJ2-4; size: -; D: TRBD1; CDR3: CASSPRQGVNIQYF; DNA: TGTGCCAGCAGCCCGAGACAGGGGGTGAACATTCAGTACTTC
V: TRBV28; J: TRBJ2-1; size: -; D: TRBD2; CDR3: CASTGPTSASYNEQFF; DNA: TGTGCCAGCACCGGTCCTACTAGCGCGTCCTACAATGAGCAGTTCTTC
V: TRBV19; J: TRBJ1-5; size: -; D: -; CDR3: CASSIDYWDTSNQPQHF; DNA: TGTGCCAGTAGTATAGATTACTGGGACACCTCTAATCAGCCCCAGCATTTT
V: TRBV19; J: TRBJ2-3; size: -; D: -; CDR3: CASSNPEEGGYTDTQYF; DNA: TGTGCCAGTAGTAACCCCGAGGAGGGGGGCTACACAGATACGCAGTATTTT
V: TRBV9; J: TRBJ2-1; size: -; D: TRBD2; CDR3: CASSGGTSGSSYNEQFF; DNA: TGTGCCAGCAGCGGGGGGACTAGCGGGAGCTCCTACAATGAGCAGTTCTTC
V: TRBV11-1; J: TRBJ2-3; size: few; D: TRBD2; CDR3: CASSSRSGSADTQYF; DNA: TGTGCCAGCAGCTCGCGTAGCGGGAGTGCAGATACGCAGTATTTT
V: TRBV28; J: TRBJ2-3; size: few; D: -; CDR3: CASSEPQGGWADTQYF; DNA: TGTGCCAGCAGCGAACCCCAGGGGGGATGGGCAGATACGCAGTATTTT
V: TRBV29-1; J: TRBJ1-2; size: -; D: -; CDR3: CSDLDSAWSGYTF; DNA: TGCAGCGATCTCGATTCAGCGTGGAGTGGCTACACCTTC
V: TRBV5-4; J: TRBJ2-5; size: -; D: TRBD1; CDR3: CASSLVGRGKETQYF; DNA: TGTGCCAGCAGCTTGGTTGGCAGGGGGAAAGAGACCCAGTACTTC
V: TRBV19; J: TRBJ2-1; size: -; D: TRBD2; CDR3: CASSTNRGASGLGEQFF; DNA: TGTGCCAGTAGTACTAATCGTGGGGCTAGCGGGTTAGGTGAGCAGTTCTTC
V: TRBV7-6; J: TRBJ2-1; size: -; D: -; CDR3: CASSENNEQFF; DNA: TGTGCCAGCAGCGAAAACAATGAGCAGTTCTTC
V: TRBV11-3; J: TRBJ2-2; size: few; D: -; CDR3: CASSLGSGLSNTGELFF; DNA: TGTGCCAGCAGCTTAGGCTCCGGGCTTTCGAACACCGGGGAGCTGTTTTTT
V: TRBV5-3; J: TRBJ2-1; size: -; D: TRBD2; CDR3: CARSSKREPPYNEQFF; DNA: TGTGCCAGAAGCTCAAAGCGGGAGCCCCCATACAATGAGCAGTTCTTC
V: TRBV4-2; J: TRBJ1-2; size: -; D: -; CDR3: CASSDRGQGFYGYTF; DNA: TGTGCCAGCAGCGACCGGGGCCAGGGATTCTATGGCTACACCTTC
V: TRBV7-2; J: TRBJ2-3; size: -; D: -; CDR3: CASSLGPSDTQYF; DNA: TGTGCCAGCAGCTTGGGACCTTCAGATACGCAGTATTTT
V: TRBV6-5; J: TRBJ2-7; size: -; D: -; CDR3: CASYGGYEQYF; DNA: TGTGCCAGCTATGGAGGGTACGAGCAGTACTTC
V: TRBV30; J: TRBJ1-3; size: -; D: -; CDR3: CAWDGGDGNTIYF; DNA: TGTGCCTGGGATGGCGGAGACGGAAACACCATATATTTT